This T cell receptor (beta chain) was obtained from a study of T cells in Graves' hyperthyroidism and ophthalmopathy. About the study: Once the initial diagnosis was made, peripheral blood was obtained before any treatment.

The study defined stable Graves' hyperthyroidism as no ophthalmopathy progression within 18 months. The CDR3 regions of TCR beta were amplified from RNA transcripts. Using the HTBI primer set, a first-round RT-PCR was run on the TCR CDR3. TCRdb ran MiXCR on the multiplex PCR reads and lists one entry per CDR3 protein. The sample consists of 540,000 or so distinct CDR3 sequences, about a sixth of them appearing once. Study results and limitations: It was a median about seven months before onset that the model predicted ophthalmopathy. Patients with ophthalmopathy were separated from those with stable hyperthyroidism by a 13 V-J model.

Trimming shortened V by 5 bases and J by 4 bases, and 18 bases separated the two germline ends. Germline CDR1 reads WNHNN; CDR2 reads SYGVQD (reference sequence). The CDR3 sequence is 15 residues long. A note on this clonotype: What it binds is unknown.

The sequence was obtained from a woman aged 25-40 years with Graves' hyperthyroidism. The rearrangement uses TRBV10-1 and TRBJ2-7; possible D gene TRBD1, 6 bases. Sample: blood. As DNA, the CDR3 is TGCGCCAGCAGTATGCCCGGGACATCGTCTTACGAGCAGTACTTC. It translates to CASSMPGTSSYEQYF.